This T cell receptor beta chain stems from a study of follicular helper T cells after annual influenza vaccination. Study context: Sampling occurred days 0, 7 and 28 after each influenza vaccination. Some donors were sampled over the 2013-2014, 2014-2015 and 2015-2016 vaccinations. Findings and caveats of the study: Most later recoveries of Day 7 ICOS+CD38+ clones were ICOS-CD38- cTfh.

Profiled with immunoSEQ multiplex PCR; TCRdb holds only in-frame clones, not every one. The sample yields about 14,000 clones, roughly 86% seen once. Time point specified: 2014-2015 season, pre-vaccination. Blood volume per time point ranged from about 35 to 100 mL. The CDR3 is made up of 16 amino acids. Germline V gene lookup returns CDR1 MGHRA and CDR2 YSYEKL. With 1 base removed from V and 7 bases from J, the gap between germline ends came to 20 bases. Worth noting for this clone: Its target is not known.

Sample: CXCR5- memory CD4+ T cells sorted from blood, taken on the day of influenza vaccination. This TCR derives from an adult who received the influenza vaccine. The chain joins TRBV4-1 to TRBJ2-7, with a tentative D call TRBD2 (6 bases). The CDR3 region has the DNA TGCGCCAGCAGCCAAGTAGCTTTGGGGGAGGCGAGGGAGCAGTACTTC. This codes for CASSQVALGEAREQYF.